This record covers a single T cell receptor (beta chain). Its matching antigen is unknown. The germline gives CDR1 SGHAT, CDR2 FQNNGV. Trimming removed 8 bases from V and 6 bases from J, with 18 bases in between. The CDR3 extends over 14 amino acids. These data originate in a study of blood T cells in healthy people across ages. Study-wide findings and caveats: Estimated diversity that came from one million T cells was considered an underestimate.

A second PCR, run for about 7 to 11 cycles, used a sample-barcoded 5' primer plus a J-beta primer mix. No fewer than 2.5 million CDR3-containing paired-end reads came from each sample. One entry per CDR3 protein results from TCRdb running MiXCR on the 5' RACE reads. Altogether about 1.8 million distinct CDR3 sequences are present, around 48% being singletons, with the ten largest covering roughly 2.1%. The specimen sequenced was blood. J is TRBJ2-3 and V is TRBV11-2, with D possibly being TRBD1 or TRBD2 (5 bases each). This receptor was taken from a woman in her forties in good health. CDR3 sequence reads: CASAGTWVADTQYF. For the CDR3, the DNA is TGTGCCAGCGCCGGGACCTGGGTGGCGGATACGCAGTATTTT.